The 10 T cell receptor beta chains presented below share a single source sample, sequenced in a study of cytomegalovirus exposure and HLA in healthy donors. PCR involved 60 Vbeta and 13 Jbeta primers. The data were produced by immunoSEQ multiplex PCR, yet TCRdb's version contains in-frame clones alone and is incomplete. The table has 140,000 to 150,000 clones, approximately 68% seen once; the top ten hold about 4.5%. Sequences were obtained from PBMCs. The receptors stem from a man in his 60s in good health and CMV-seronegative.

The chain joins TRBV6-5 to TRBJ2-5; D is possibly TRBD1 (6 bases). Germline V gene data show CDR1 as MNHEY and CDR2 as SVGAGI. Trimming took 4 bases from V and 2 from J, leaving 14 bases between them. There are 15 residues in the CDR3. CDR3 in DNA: TGTGCCAGCAGTTCCTCGGGACAACTACAAGAGACCCAGTACTTC. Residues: CASSSSGQLQETQYF.

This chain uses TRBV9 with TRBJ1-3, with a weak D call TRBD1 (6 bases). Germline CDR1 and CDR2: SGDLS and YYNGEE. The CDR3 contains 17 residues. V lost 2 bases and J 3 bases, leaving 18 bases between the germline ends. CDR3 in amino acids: CASSVLDQGHSGNTIYF. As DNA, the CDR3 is TGTGCCAGCAGCGTCCTGGATCAGGGGCACAGTGGAAACACCATATATTTT.

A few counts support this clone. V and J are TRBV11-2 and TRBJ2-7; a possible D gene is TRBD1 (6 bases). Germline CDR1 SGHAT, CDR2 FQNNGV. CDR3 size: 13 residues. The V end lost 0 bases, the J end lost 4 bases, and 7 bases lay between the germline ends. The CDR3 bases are TGTGCCAGCAGCTTAGATACAGGGTACGAGCAGTACTTC. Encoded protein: CASSLDTGYEQYF. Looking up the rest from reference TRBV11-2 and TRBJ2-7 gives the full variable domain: EAGVAQSPRYKIIEKRQSVAFWCNPISGHATLYWYQQILGQGPKLLIQFQNNGVVDDSQLPKDRFSAERLKGVDSTLKIQPAKLEDSAVYLCASSLDTGYEQYFGPGTRLTVT.

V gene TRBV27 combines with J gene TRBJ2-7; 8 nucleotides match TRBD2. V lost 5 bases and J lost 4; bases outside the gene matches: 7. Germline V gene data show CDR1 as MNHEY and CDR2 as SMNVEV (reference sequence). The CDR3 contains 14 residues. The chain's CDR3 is CASSKSGRGYEQYF. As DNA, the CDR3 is TGTGCCAGCAGTAAGAGCGGGAGAGGTTACGAGCAGTACTTC.

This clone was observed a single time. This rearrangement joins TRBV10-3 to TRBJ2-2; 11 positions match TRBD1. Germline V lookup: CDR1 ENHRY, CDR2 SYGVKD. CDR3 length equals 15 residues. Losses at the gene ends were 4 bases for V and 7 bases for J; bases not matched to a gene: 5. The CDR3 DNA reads TGTGCCATCAGTGCCGGACAGGGGGCGAACGGGGAGCTGTTTTTT. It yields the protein CAISAGQGANGELFF.

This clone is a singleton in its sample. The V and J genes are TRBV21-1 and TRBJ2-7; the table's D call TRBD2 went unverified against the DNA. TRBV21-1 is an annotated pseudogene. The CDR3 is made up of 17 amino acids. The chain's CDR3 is CASSKAVASGFSYEQYF. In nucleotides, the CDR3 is TGTGCCAGCAGCAAAGCTGTGGCTAGCGGTTTCTCCTACGAGCAGTACTTC.

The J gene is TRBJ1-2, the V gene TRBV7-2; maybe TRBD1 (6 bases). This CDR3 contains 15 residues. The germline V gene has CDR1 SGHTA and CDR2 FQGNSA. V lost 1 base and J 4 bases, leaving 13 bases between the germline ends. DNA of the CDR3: TGTGCCAGCAGCTTAGGGGCAGGCAGGGGCTATGGCTACACCTTC. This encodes CASSLGAGRGYGYTF.

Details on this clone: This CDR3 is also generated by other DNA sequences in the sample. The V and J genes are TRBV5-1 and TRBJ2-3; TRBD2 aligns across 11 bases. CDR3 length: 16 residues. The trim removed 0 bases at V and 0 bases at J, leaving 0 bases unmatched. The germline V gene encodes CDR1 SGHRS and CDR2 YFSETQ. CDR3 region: CASSLGLAGSTDTQYF. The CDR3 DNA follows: TGCGCCAGCAGCTTGGGACTAGCGGGAAGCACAGATACGCAGTATTTT.

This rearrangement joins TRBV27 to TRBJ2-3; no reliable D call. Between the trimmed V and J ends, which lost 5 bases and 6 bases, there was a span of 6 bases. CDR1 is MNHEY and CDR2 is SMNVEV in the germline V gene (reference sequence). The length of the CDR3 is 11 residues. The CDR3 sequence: CASSTQDTQYF. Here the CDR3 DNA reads TGTGCCAGCAGTACCCAGGATACGCAGTATTTT.

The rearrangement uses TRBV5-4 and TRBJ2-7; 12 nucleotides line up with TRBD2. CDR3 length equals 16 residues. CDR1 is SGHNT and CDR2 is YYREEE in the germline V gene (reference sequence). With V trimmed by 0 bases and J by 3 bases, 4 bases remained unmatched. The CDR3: CASSLARTSGNYEQYF. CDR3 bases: TGTGCCAGCAGCTTGGCCCGGACTAGCGGGAACTACGAGCAGTACTTC.